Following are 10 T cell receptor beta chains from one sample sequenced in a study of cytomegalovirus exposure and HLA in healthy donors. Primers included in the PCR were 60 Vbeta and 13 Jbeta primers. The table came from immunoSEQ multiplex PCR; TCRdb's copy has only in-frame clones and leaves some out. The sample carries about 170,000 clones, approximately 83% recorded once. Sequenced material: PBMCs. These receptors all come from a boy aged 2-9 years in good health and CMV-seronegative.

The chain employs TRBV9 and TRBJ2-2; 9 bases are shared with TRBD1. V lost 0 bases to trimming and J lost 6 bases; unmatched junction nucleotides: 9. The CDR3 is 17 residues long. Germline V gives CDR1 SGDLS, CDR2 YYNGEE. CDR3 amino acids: CASSVGGTGGASGELFF. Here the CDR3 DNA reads TGTGCCAGCAGCGTAGGGGGCACAGGGGGCGCGTCCGGGGAGCTGTTTTTT.

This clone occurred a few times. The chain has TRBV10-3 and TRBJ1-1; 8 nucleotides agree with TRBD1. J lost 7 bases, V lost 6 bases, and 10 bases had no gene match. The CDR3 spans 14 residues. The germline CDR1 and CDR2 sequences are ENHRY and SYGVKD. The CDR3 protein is CAIRDREGYSEAFF. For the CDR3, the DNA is TGTGCCATCAGGGACAGGGAGGGTTATAGTGAAGCTTTCTTT.

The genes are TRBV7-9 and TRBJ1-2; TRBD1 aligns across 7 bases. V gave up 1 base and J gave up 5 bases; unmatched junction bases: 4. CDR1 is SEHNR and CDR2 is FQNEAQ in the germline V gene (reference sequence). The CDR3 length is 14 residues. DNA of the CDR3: TGTGCCAGCAGCTTAGTGGGGACAGAGTATGGCTACACCTTC. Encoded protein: CASSLVGTEYGYTF.

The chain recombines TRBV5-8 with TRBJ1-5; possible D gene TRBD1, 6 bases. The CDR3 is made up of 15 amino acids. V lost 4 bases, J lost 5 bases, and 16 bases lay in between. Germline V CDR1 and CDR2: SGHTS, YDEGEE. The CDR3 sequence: CASSPTGRGDQPQHF. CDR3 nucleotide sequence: TGTGCCAGCAGCCCAACAGGGAGGGGTGATCAGCCCCAGCATTTT. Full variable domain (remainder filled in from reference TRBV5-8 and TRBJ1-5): EAGVTQSPTHLIKTRGQQATLRCSPISGHTSVYWYQQALGLGLQFLLWYDEGEERNRGNFPPRFSGRQFPNYSSELNVNALELEDSALYLCASSPTGRGDQPQHFGDGTRLSIL.

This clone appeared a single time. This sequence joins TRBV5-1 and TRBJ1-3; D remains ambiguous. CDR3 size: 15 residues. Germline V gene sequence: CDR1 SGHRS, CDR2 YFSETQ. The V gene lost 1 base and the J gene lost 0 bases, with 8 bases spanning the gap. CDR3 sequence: CASSLSASSGNTIYF. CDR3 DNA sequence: TGCGCCAGCAGCTTGAGCGCTAGCTCTGGAAACACCATATATTTT.

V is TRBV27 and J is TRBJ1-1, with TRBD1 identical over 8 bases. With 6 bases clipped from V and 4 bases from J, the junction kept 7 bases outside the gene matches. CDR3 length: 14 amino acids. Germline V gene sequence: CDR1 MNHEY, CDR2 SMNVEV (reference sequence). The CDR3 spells CASREYRGGTEAFF. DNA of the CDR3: TGTGCCAGCAGGGAATACAGGGGGGGCACTGAAGCTTTCTTT.

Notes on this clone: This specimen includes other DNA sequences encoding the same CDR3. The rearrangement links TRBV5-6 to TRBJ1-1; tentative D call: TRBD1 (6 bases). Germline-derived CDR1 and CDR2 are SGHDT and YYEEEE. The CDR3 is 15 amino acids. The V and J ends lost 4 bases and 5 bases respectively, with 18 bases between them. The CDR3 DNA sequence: TGTGCCAGCAGCGACCCTAGGGGGGGGTATACTGAAGCTTTCTTT. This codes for CASSDPRGGYTEAFF.

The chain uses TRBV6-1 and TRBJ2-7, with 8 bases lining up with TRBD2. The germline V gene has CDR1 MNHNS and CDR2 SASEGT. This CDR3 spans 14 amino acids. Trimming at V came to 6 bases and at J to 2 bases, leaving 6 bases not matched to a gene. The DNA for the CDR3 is TGTGCCAGCAGGGGGGCGGGGGGCACCTACGAGCAGTACGTC. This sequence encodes CASRGAGGTYEQYV.

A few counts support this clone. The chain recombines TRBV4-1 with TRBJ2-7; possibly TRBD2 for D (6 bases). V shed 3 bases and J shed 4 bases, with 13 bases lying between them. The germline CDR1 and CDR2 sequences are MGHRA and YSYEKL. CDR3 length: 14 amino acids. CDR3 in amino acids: CASSQEGRTYEQYF. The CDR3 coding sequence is TGCGCCAGCAGCCAGGAGGGACGGACTTACGAGCAGTACTTC.

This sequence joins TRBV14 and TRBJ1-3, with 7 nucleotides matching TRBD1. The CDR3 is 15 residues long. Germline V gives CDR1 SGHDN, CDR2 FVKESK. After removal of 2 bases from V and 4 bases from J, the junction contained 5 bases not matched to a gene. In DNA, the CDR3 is TGTGCCAGCAGCCAAACAGGGGAGTCGGGAAACACCATATATTTT. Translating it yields CASSQTGESGNTIYF.